This TCR beta chain was profiled in a study of shared clonotypes between healthy human individuals. Overall study findings and caveats: Rarefaction curves obtained for sorted subsets showed sequencing incomplete despite large depth. Having only a few donors restricted how much genetic and exposure-history diversity was captured.

This clone was detected a few times. The antigen remains undetermined. The table came from immunoSEQ multiplex PCR; TCRdb's copy has only in-frame clones and leaves some out. The table includes about 2.4 million clones, 90% to 95% detected once. This TCR came from a man between 18 and 29 years old in good health. Sequenced: naive CD4+ T cells sorted from blood. Subset meaning: CD45RA+ positively selected.

CDR3 DNA sequence: TGTGCCATCACCTACGGGGCCGAGCAGTACTTC. Translation: CAITYGAEQYF. The chain carries TRBV10-3 and TRBJ2-7; perhaps D is TRBD1 or TRBD2 (5 bases each). Per germline, CDR1 ENHRY and CDR2 SYGVKD. The CDR3 extends over 11 amino acids. V was trimmed by 7 bases and J by 6 bases, leaving 10 bases between them.